This T cell receptor beta chain was sequenced during a study of blood T cell repertoires in COVID-19. Turning to the study itself: Sources were T cells, B-cell-depleted T cells, or PBMCs; the material itself was cDNA or gDNA.

Clones were read by immunoSEQ multiplex PCR, and TCRdb kept only the in-frame ones, dropping some. The data contain approximately 280,000 clones, 85% of them singletons. Donors in Cohort 3 counted as recovered after two negative PCRs, clearance, or symptom resolution. V shed 2 bases and J shed 0 bases, with 8 bases lying between them. This CDR3 region has 15 residues. Germline CDR1 MDHEN, CDR2 SYDVKM. The chain uses TRBV28 and TRBJ1-5; D unclear. The sample was PBMCs or T cells enriched from blood (not recorded which). The TCR sequence derives from a woman aged 50 to 65 who had recovered from COVID-19. The CDR3 sequence: CASSLTVYSNQPQHF. CDR3 coding DNA: TGTGCCAGCAGTTTAACTGTGTATAGCAATCAGCCCCAGCATTTT.